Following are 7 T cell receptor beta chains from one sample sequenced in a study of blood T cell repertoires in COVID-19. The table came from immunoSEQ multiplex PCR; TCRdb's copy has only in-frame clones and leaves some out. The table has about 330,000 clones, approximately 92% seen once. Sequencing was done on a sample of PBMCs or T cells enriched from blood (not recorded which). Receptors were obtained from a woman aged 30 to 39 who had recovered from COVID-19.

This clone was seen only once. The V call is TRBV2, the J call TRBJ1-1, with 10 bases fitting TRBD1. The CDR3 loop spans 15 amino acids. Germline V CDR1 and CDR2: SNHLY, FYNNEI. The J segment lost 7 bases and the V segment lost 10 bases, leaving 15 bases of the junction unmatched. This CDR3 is CATPRFVGQGGEAFF. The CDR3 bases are TGTGCCACCCCGCGTTTTGTCGGACAGGGGGGTGAAGCTTTCTTT.

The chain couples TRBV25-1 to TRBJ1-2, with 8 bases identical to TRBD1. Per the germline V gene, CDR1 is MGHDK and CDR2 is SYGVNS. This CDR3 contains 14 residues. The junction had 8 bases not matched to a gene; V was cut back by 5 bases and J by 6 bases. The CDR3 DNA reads TGTGCCAGCAGTTACGGACAGGGAGGCAATGGCTACACCTTC. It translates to CASSYGQGGNGYTF.

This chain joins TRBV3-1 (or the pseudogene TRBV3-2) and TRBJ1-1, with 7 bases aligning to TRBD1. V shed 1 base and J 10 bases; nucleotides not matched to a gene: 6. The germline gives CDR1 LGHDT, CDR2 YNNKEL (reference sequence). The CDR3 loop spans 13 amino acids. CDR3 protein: CASSQAGRGRAFF. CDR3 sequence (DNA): TGTGCCAGCAGCCAAGCAGGTAGGGGGCGAGCTTTCTTT.

The CDR3 loop reads CASTPSGGADTQYF. The CDR3 region has the DNA TGTGCCAGCACCCCAAGCGGGGGGGCAGATACGCAGTATTTT. The gene calls are TRBV6-2 or TRBV6-3 and TRBJ2-3; 10 bases match TRBD2. The V segment lost 7 bases and the J segment 4 bases; nucleotides outside the gene matches: 5. This CDR3 has 14 amino acids. Germline-derived CDR1 and CDR2 are MNHEY and SVGEGT.

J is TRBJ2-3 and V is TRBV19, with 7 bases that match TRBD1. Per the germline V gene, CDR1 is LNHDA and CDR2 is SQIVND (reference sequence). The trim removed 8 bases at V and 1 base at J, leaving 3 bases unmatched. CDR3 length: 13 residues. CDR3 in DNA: TGTGCCAGTGGACAGGAAGGCACAGATACGCAGTATTTT. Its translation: CASGQEGTDTQYF.

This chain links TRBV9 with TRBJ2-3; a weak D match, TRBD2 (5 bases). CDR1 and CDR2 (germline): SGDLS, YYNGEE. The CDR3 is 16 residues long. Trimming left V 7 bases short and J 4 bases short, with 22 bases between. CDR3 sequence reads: CASGYSVGAGADTQYF. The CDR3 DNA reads TGTGCCAGCGGCTATAGTGTCGGCGCCGGGGCAGATACGCAGTATTTT.

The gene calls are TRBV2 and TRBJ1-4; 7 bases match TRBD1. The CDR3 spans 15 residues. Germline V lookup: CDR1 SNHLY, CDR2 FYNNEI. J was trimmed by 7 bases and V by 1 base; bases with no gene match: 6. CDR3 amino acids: CASSEGRGKGEKLFF. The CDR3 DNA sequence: TGTGCCAGCAGTGAAGGCAGGGGGAAAGGTGAAAAACTGTTTTTT. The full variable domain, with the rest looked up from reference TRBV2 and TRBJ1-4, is EPEVTQTPSHQVTQMGQEVILRCVPISNHLYFYWYRQILGQKVEFLVSFYNNEISEKSEIFDDQFSVERPDGSNFTLKIRSTKLEDSAMYFCASSEGRGKGEKLFFGSGTQLSVL.